This T cell receptor beta chain appears in the sequencing data of a study of T cells in Graves' hyperthyroidism and ophthalmopathy. Trimming stripped 1 base from V and 2 bases from J, with 15 bases between. Germline CDR1 DFQATT, CDR2 SNEGSKA (reference sequence). The CDR3 has 15 residues. Amplification of TCR beta CDR3 regions used RNA as the template. Initially, a first-round RT-PCR of the TCR CDR3 employed the HTBI primer set. TCRdb reprocessed the multiplex PCR reads with MiXCR, giving one entry per CDR3 protein. The data contain hundreds of thousands of distinct CDR3 sequences, about 45% of them seen just once; the ten biggest clones take up more than 7%.

The TCR sequence derives from an adult man with Graves' disease, either hyperthyroidism or ophthalmopathy (not recorded which). Sequenced sample: peripheral blood or thyroid tissue (not recorded which). The rearrangement joins TRBV20-1 to TRBJ2-7; tentatively, D is TRBD2 (6 bases). Here the CDR3 reads CSARGWGGNPYEQYF. The CDR3 coding sequence is TGCAGTGCTAGAGGCTGGGGCGGGAATCCCTACGAGCAGTACTTC.